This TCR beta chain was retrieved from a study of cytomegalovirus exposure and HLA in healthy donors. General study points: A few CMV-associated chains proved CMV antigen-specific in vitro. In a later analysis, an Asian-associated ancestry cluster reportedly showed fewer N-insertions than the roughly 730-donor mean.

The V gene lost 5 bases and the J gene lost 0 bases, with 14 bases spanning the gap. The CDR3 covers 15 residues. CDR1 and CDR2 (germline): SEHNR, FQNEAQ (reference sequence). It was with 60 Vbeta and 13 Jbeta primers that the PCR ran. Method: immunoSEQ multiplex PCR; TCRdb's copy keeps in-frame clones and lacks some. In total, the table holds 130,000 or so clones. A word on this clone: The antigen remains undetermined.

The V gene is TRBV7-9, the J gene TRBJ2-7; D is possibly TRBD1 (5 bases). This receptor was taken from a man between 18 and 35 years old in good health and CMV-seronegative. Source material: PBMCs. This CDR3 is CASSPPLRASYEQYF. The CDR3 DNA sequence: TGTGCCAGCAGCCCCCCCCTCAGGGCCTCCTACGAGCAGTACTTC. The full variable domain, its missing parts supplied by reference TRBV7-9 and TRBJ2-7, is DTGVSQNPRHKITKRGQNVTFRCDPISEHNRLYWYRQTLGQGPEFLTYFQNEAQLEKSRLLSDRFSAERPKGSFSTLEIQRTEQGDSAMYLCASSPPLRASYEQYFGPGTRLTVT.